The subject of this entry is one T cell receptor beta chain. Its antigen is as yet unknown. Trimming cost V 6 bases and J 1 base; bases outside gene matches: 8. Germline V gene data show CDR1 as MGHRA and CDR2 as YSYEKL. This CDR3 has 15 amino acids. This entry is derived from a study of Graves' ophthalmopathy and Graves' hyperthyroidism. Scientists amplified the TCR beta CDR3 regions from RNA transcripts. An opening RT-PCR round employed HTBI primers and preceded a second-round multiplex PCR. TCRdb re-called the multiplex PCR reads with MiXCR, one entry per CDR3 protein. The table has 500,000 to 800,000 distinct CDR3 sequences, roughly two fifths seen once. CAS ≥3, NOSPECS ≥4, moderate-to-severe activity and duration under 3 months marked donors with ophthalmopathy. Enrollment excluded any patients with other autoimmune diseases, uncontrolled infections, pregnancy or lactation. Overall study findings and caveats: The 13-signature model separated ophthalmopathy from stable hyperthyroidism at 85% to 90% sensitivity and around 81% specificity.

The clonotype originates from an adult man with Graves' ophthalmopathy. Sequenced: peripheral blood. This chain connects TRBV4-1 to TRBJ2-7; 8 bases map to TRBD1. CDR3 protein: CASRLPGQGSYEQYF. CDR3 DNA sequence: TGCGCCAGCAGACTCCCAGGACAGGGTTCCTACGAGCAGTACTTC.